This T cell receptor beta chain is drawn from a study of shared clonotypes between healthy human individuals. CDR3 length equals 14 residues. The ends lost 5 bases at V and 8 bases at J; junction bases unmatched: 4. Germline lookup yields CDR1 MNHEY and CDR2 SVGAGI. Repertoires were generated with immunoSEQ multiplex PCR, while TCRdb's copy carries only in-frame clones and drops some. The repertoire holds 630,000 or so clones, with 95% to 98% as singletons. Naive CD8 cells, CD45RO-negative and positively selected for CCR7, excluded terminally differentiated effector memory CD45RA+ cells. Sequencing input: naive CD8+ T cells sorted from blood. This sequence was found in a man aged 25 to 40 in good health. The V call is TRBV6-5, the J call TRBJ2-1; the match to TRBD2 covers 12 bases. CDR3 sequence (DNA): TGTGCCAGCAGTCTAGCGGGAGGGTTGGATGAGCAGTTCTTC. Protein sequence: CASSLAGGLDEQFF.